This passage covers 20 T cell receptor beta chains from one sample sequenced in a study of response to subunit inactivated influenza vaccine. One entry per CDR3 protein results from TCRdb running MiXCR on the RT-PCR reads. Seen here are under 500,000 distinct CDR3 sequences, 9.5% to 12% observed once, and the top ten hold more than 10%. The input for sequencing was PBMCs from blood, taken more than 35 days after vaccination. The receptors were sampled from a man aged 45 to 65 who received an inactivated influenza vaccine.

This clonotype has just a few counts. The V and J genes are TRBV13 and TRBJ2-1; possibly TRBD1 for D (6 bases). The CDR3 runs 13 residues. Germline CDR1 is PRHDT and CDR2 is FYEKMQ (reference sequence). V lost 5 bases to trimming and J lost 9 bases, with 14 bases between them. The CDR3 is CASSAQQGSEQFF. In DNA, the CDR3 is TGTGCCAGCAGCGCGCAACAGGGCTCTGAGCAGTTCTTC.

The chain employs TRBV4-3 and TRBJ2-2, with D uncertain. Trimming pared 0 bases from V and 4 bases from J, leaving 6 bases between. In germline, CDR1 is LGHNA, CDR2 YSLEER. The CDR3 covers 14 residues. CDR3 sequence reads: CASSQDPRTGELFF. In nucleotides, the CDR3 is TGCGCCAGCAGCCAAGATCCCCGCACCGGGGAGCTGTTTTTT.

This clonotype was counted only a few times. The chain combines TRBV6-5 with TRBJ2-2, with 9 positions matching TRBD1. The length of the CDR3 is 16 residues. Losses at the gene ends were 4 bases for V and 3 bases for J; bases not matched to a gene: 6. The V gene's germline CDR1 is MNHEY and CDR2 SVGAGI. CDR3 in DNA: TGTGCCAGCAGTTTAACAGGGGGCATAGACACCGGGGAGCTGTTTTTT. As protein: CASSLTGGIDTGELFF.

This clonotype was counted between two and nine times. This chain joins TRBV12-3 or TRBV12-4 and TRBJ1-5; D not certain. This CDR3 has 15 amino acids. Trimming shortened V by 8 bases and J by 7 bases, and 21 bases separated the two germline ends. In nucleotides, the CDR3 is TGTGCCAGCCAACGAATGGCAGGCGTAGGACAGCCCCAGCATTTT. This codes for CASQRMAGVGQPQHF.

This clonotype was recorded many times. This chain links TRBV4-3 with TRBJ2-2, with D maybe TRBD1 (5 bases). V shed 0 bases and J shed 9 bases, with 11 bases lying between them. The V gene's germline CDR1 is LGHNA and CDR2 YSLEER. CDR3 length: 14 amino acids. CDR3 sequence reads: CASSQEGRGRELFF. The CDR3, as DNA: TGCGCCAGCAGCCAAGAGGGAAGGGGCCGGGAGCTGTTTTTT.

This rearrangement joins TRBV12-3 or TRBV12-4 to TRBJ2-2; TRBD2 might be the D (7 bases). V was pared by 1 base and J by 6 bases, with 12 bases between. The CDR3 length is 15 residues. CDR3 sequence (DNA): TGTGCCAGCAGTTTAGAGGGGGGGCGTTCCGGGGAGCTGTTTTTT. As protein: CASSLEGGRSGELFF.

This rearrangement joins TRBV6-1 to TRBJ1-1; weak D call: TRBD1 (5 bases). Germline-derived CDR1 and CDR2 are MNHNS and SASEGT. The ends were cut back, 8 bases at V and 5 bases at J, with 15 bases in the middle. The CDR3 length is 13 residues. CDR3 residues: CASGTPLRTEAFF. As DNA, the CDR3 is TGTGCCAGCGGGACTCCCCTAAGGACTGAAGCTTTCTTT.

This clonotype was seen a handful of times. The chain has TRBV5-1 and TRBJ2-2; 7 nucleotides align to TRBD1. V was clipped by 4 bases and J by 1 base; unmatched bases: 7. The germline CDR1 and CDR2 sequences are SGHRS and YFSETQ. The CDR3 length is 16 residues. This CDR3 is CASSPPGQWNTGELFF. The CDR3 nucleotides are TGCGCCAGCAGCCCACCGGGACAGTGGAACACCGGGGAGCTGTTTTTT. Together with reference TRBV5-1 and TRBJ2-2, the CDR3 gives the full variable domain: KAGVTQTPRYLIKTRGQQVTLSCSPISGHRSVSWYQQTPGQGLQFLFEYFSETQRNKGNFPGRFSGRQFSNSRSEMNVSTLELGDSALYLCASSPPGQWNTGELFFGEGSRLTVL.

This chain joins TRBV25-1 and TRBJ1-3; 7 bases fit TRBD1. V dropped 4 bases and J dropped 4; count of bases not matched to a gene: 10. The germline V gene has CDR1 MGHDK and CDR2 SYGVNS. The CDR3 extends over 16 amino acids. Written as DNA, the CDR3 is TGTGCCAGCAGTGGGTCGACAGGGTTTTCAGGAAACACCATATATTTT. It translates to CASSGSTGFSGNTIYF.

CDR3: CASSYGTSYEQFF. As DNA, the CDR3 is TGTGCCAGCAGTTACGGTACTAGCTATGAGCAGTTCTTC. J is TRBJ2-1 and V is TRBV6-2 or TRBV6-3; tentatively, D is TRBD2 (6 bases). V was clipped by 2 bases and J by 8 bases, with 10 bases between them. This CDR3 spans 13 amino acids. Germline assignment: CDR1 MNHEY and CDR2 SVGEGT.

In DNA form, the CDR3 reads TGCAGTGCTAGAGTTTCATGGCGGGGGTCCTACAATGAGCAGTTCTTC. It specifies CSARVSWRGSYNEQFF. The chain uses TRBV20-1 and TRBJ2-1; 7 positions match TRBD2. The length of the CDR3 is 16 residues. The V gene's germline CDR1 is DFQATT and CDR2 SNEGSKA (reference sequence). The junction had 7 bases not matched to a gene; V was cut back by 1 base and J by 1 base.

This clonotype was observed many times. This chain uses TRBV20-1 with TRBJ2-3, with 14 positions matching TRBD2. V gave up 4 bases and J gave up 10 bases; unmatched junction bases: 7. The CDR3 has 14 amino acids. Germline V gene sequence: CDR1 DFQATT, CDR2 SNEGSKA (reference sequence). CDR3: CSANHGLAGGAQYF. The CDR3, as DNA: TGCAGTGCTAACCACGGACTAGCGGGAGGCGCGCAGTATTTT.

At least ten counts were recorded for this clonotype. The V call is TRBV5-1, the J call TRBJ2-3; D not resolved. CDR3 length: 15 residues. With 1 base removed from V and 5 bases from J, the gap between germline ends came to 14 bases. Germline CDR1 is SGHRS and CDR2 is YFSETQ. CDR3 in DNA: TGCGCCAGCAGCTTGAGTCCACCATTTGGAGATACGCAGTATTTT. Translation gives CASSLSPPFGDTQYF.

J is TRBJ2-1 and V is TRBV4-3, with 13 bases identical to TRBD2. Germline-derived CDR1 and CDR2 are LGHNA and YSLEER. This CDR3 comprises 17 residues. Losses at the gene ends were 3 bases for V and 5 bases for J; bases not matched to a gene: 7. In DNA, the CDR3 is TGCGCCAGCAGCCAGACGACTAGCGGGAGGCGAAACAATGAGCAGTTCTTC. Amino acid sequence: CASSQTTSGRRNNEQFF.

J is TRBJ2-2 and V is TRBV20-1; 10 nucleotides line up with TRBD2. The CDR3 has 17 amino acids. V shed 6 bases and J 2 bases; nucleotides not matched to a gene: 12. CDR1 and CDR2 (germline): DFQATT, SNEGSKA (reference sequence). In nucleotides, the CDR3 is TGCAGTGCCTTCTCCTCTAGCGGGAGAGGAAACACCGGGGAGCTGTTTTTT. This translates into CSAFSSSGRGNTGELFF.

In its sample, this clonotype was seen a few times. The genes are TRBV30 and TRBJ2-4, with TRBD1 identical over 9 bases. The CDR3 totals 13 residues. J was trimmed by 9 bases and V by 3 bases; bases with no gene match: 6. Germline CDR1 GTSNPN, CDR2 SVGIG (reference sequence). In nucleotides, the CDR3 is TGTGCCTGGAGCCGGGACAGGGTATCCATTCAGTACTTC. This gives the protein CAWSRDRVSIQYF. Full variable domain (rest looked up from reference TRBV30 and TRBJ2-4): SQTIHQWPATLVQPVGSPLSLECTVEGTSNPNLYWYRQAAGRGLQLLFYSVGIGQISSEVPQNLSASRPQDRQFILSSKKLLLSDSGFYLCAWSRDRVSIQYFGAGTRLSVL.

There are many counts of this clonotype. V gene TRBV27 combines with J gene TRBJ2-7, with TRBD2 matching 7 bases. The CDR3 is 14 residues long. V gave up 5 bases and J gave up 2 bases; unmatched junction bases: 6. Germline V gene lookup returns CDR1 MNHEY and CDR2 SMNVEV (reference sequence). CDR3 sequence: CASSIGTIPYEQYF. The CDR3 region has the DNA TGTGCCAGCAGTATTGGGACTATTCCCTACGAGCAGTACTTC.

In its sample, this clonotype was seen many times. V usage is TRBV24-1 and J usage is TRBJ2-5; D is possibly TRBD1 or TRBD2 (5 bases each). Germline assignment: CDR1 KGHDR and CDR2 SFDVKD. The CDR3 is 17 amino acids. V dropped 4 bases and J dropped 0 bases, with 17 bases sitting between them. CDR3 in DNA: TGTGCCACCAGTGACTATGACACGGGACCCTACCAAGAGACCCAGTACTTC. Translated, it gives CATSDYDTGPYQETQYF.

This clonotype was counted at least ten times. The gene calls are TRBV29-1 and TRBJ1-2; 8 bases line up with TRBD1. The ends lost 7 bases at V and 6 bases at J; junction bases unmatched: 4. Germline-derived CDR1 and CDR2 are SQVTM and ANQGSEA. The CDR3 runs 11 residues. Here the CDR3 DNA reads TGCAGCGCCCAGGGGGCGGATGGCTACACCTTC. Its protein product is CSAQGADGYTF.

This clonotype was seen only a few times. The rearrangement uses TRBV7-9 and TRBJ2-7; D remains unclear. V was clipped by 2 bases and J by 4 bases, with 6 bases between them. CDR1 is SEHNR and CDR2 is FQNEAQ in the germline V gene (reference sequence). The CDR3 loop spans 12 amino acids. In DNA form, the CDR3 reads TGTGCCAGCAGCTTAATTCATTACGAGCAGTACTTC. It yields the protein CASSLIHYEQYF.